The next 20 T cell receptor beta chains were all read from a single sample in a study of molecular identifiers for immune sequencing clone quantification. TCRdb analysed the PCR reads with MiXCR anew, one entry per CDR3 protein. The repertoire holds around 470,000 distinct CDR3 sequences, with less than 30% as singletons. Sequenced sample: naive CD8+ T cells from blood, with Jurkat cell RNA spiked in. As for subset: FACS-sorted CD8+CD4-CCR7+CD45RA+ naive T cells. These receptors originate from a human donor in good health. Some libraries in this study had Jurkat cell RNA spiked in.

The sample holds many counts of this clonotype. V is TRBV6-2 or TRBV6-3 and J is TRBJ2-3; D is unclear. V shed 4 bases and J shed 2 bases, with 10 bases lying between them. The length of the CDR3 is 14 residues. Germline-derived CDR1 and CDR2 are MNHEY and SVGEGT. This chain's CDR3 is CASSFDRNTDTQYF. CDR3 coding DNA: TGTGCCAGCAGTTTCGACCGAAACACAGATACGCAGTATTTT.

This clonotype was detected a few times. The rearrangement uses TRBV15 and TRBJ1-5; tentatively, D is TRBD1 (6 bases). This CDR3 is built from 15 residues. The germline gives CDR1 LNHNV, CDR2 YYDKDF (reference sequence). V lost 4 bases, J lost 6 bases, and 16 bases lay in between. CDR3 nucleotides: TGTGCCACCAGCAAAGGAGGGGACATCGTTCAGCCCCAGCATTTT. Its protein is CATSKGGDIVQPQHF.

V usage is TRBV4-1 and J usage is TRBJ1-6, with 9 bases fitting TRBD1. V dropped 3 bases and J dropped 7; count of bases not matched to a gene: 4. This CDR3 spans 15 amino acids. The germline V gene has CDR1 MGHRA and CDR2 YSYEKL. CDR3 residues: CASSQGQGNNSPLHF. CDR3 nucleotides: TGCGCCAGCAGCCAGGGACAGGGTAACAATTCACCCCTCCACTTT.

The chain carries TRBV11-3 and TRBJ2-1; unclear D gene. The CDR3 spans 13 residues. The germline CDR1 and CDR2 sequences are SGHNT and YENEEA. V was cut by 1 base and J by 12 bases, with 13 bases left in between. The CDR3 protein is CASSLVFGYAQFF. The CDR3 DNA is TGTGCCAGCAGCTTAGTATTCGGGTATGCGCAGTTCTTC.

To note about this clonotype: A much larger clone lies one base from this, so it may be a read error. Here the CDR3 DNA reads TGTGCCAGCGGCCACGGACAGGGGGCAGGTTGGGTCACTGAAGCTTTCTTT. It specifies CASGHGQGAGWVTEAFF. The chain couples TRBV14 to TRBJ1-1, with TRBD1 identical over 11 bases. This CDR3 region has 17 residues. CDR1 and CDR2 from the germline V gene are SGHDN and FVKESK.

In this sample, this clonotype turned up once. The chain links TRBV14 to TRBJ2-7, with 8 bases fitting TRBD1. Germline V lookup: CDR1 SGHDN, CDR2 FVKESK. This CDR3 is built from 17 residues. V shed 1 base and J 2 bases; nucleotides not matched to a gene: 10. CDR3 sequence reads: CASSQGTPGQGTYEQYF. DNA of the CDR3: TGTGCCAGCAGCCAAGGGACCCCAGGACAGGGAACCTACGAGCAGTACTTC.

The chain recombines TRBV4-1 with TRBJ2-1, with TRBD2 as a possible D gene (5 bases). Trimming removed 1 base from V and 8 bases from J, with 15 bases in between. The CDR3 length is 15 residues. The germline gives CDR1 MGHRA, CDR2 YSYEKL. The CDR3 region has the DNA TGCGCCAGCAGCCAAGTCCCCGGGGTGGTGGATGAGCAGTTCTTC. Translated, it gives CASSQVPGVVDEQFF.

This sequence joins TRBV7-9 and TRBJ2-2, with unresolved D. This CDR3 has 14 residues. V was cut by 6 bases and J by 6 bases, with 14 bases left in between. Germline V gene sequence: CDR1 SEHNR, CDR2 FQNEAQ (reference sequence). CDR3 DNA sequence: TGTGCCAGCAGGATTAACGGTGCCCCCGGGGAGCTGTTTTTT. Amino acid sequence: CASRINGAPGELFF.

The chain has TRBV10-1 and TRBJ2-2, with D perhaps TRBD1 (6 bases). Germline lookup yields CDR1 WNHNN and CDR2 SYGVQD (reference sequence). CDR3 length: 15 amino acids. V dropped 2 bases and J dropped 4 bases, with 11 bases sitting between them. CDR3 coding DNA: TGCGCCAGCAGTGAGCTGTCAGGGGCCACCGGGGAGCTGTTTTTT. This codes for CASSELSGATGELFF.

The CDR3 nucleotides read TGCAGTGCTACGGGACAGGGAGACTACGAGCAGTACTTC. Residues: CSATGQGDYEQYF. The chain uses TRBV20-1 and TRBJ2-7, with 9 bases lining up with TRBD1. Germline loops: CDR1 DFQATT, CDR2 SNEGSKA (reference sequence). The CDR3 runs to 13 residues. After removal of 4 bases from V and 3 bases from J, the junction contained 4 bases not matched to a gene.

This clonotype showed up just a few times. The chain carries TRBV20-1 and TRBJ2-4; perhaps TRBD1 as D (6 bases). V was clipped by 0 bases and J by 6 bases, with 9 bases between them. This CDR3 is 13 amino acids long. Germline V gene lookup returns CDR1 DFQATT and CDR2 SNEGSKA (reference sequence). The CDR3 is CSARDGQINIQYF. CDR3 DNA sequence: TGCAGTGCTAGAGATGGACAGATAAACATTCAGTACTTC.

Note on this clonotype: A clone one base away is much larger, so this may be a read error. V and J are TRBV29-1 and TRBJ2-5, with D maybe TRBD1 (5 bases). Germline V lookup: CDR1 SQVTM, CDR2 ANQGSEA. The CDR3 contains 12 residues. The chain's CDR3 is CSAEGDPETLYF. The CDR3 coding sequence is TGCAGCGCCGAAGGGGATCCAGAGACCCTGTACTTC.

Worth noting for this clonotype: A clone one base away is much larger, so this may be a read error. This chain joins TRBV7-9 and TRBJ1-1, with 8 nucleotides matching TRBD1. The length of the CDR3 is 15 residues. V shed 5 bases and J 4 bases; nucleotides not matched to a gene: 9. Germline V gene sequence: CDR1 SEHNR, CDR2 FQNEAQ (reference sequence). CDR3 coding DNA: TGTGCCAGCAGCCCTGACAGGGGCATGAGCACTGAAGCTTTCTTT. It yields the protein CASSPDRGMSTEAFF. Using reference TRBV7-9 and TRBJ1-1 for the parts outside the CDR3, the full variable domain is DTGVSQNPRHKITKRGQNVTFRCDPISEHNRLYWYRQTLGQGPEFLTYFQNEAQLEKSRLLSDRFSAERPKGSFSTLEIQRTEQGDSAMYLCASSPDRGMSTEAFFGQGTRLTVV.

This chain connects TRBV19 to TRBJ1-5; D is perhaps TRBD1 (5 bases). The CDR3 runs 15 residues. Germline loops: CDR1 LNHDA, CDR2 SQIVND (reference sequence). Trimming removed 6 bases at V and 4 bases at J, with 16 bases between. The CDR3 DNA sequence: TGTGCCAGTAGCCTCGGGGCAGGCCATAATCAGCCCCAGCATTTT. It yields the protein CASSLGAGHNQPQHF.

The V and J genes are TRBV28 and TRBJ2-7, with 13 bases matching TRBD2. Germline V lookup: CDR1 MDHEN, CDR2 SYDVKM. This CDR3 comprises 16 residues. After removal of 6 bases from V and 2 bases from J, the junction contained 7 bases not matched to a gene. The CDR3 here is CASRTGTSGTTYEQYF. CDR3 in DNA: TGTGCCAGCAGAACCGGGACTAGCGGGACCACCTACGAGCAGTACTTC.

This clonotype was counted once. Being one base from a much bigger clone, this may be a read error. This chain connects TRBV9 to TRBJ2-3, with D perhaps TRBD2 (5 bases). This CDR3 has 16 residues. The germline V gene encodes CDR1 SGDLS and CDR2 YYNGEE. The V end was cut by 7 bases, the J end by 0 bases, with 18 bases between. The CDR3 DNA reads TGTGCCAGCGGCTCATCGAACGGCGGGAGCACAGATACGCAGTATTTT. It specifies CASGSSNGGSTDTQYF.

This clonotype was observed at least ten times. This sequence joins TRBV6-1 and TRBJ2-6; D gene ambiguous. CDR3 length: 14 amino acids. The germline V and J ends were trimmed by 8 bases and 2 bases, with 10 bases remaining between them. Germline lookup yields CDR1 MNHNS and CDR2 SASEGT. The CDR3 DNA follows: TGTGCCAGCCGGACGACGACTGGGGCCAACGTCCTGACTTTC. Its protein product is CASRTTTGANVLTF.

The rearrangement joins TRBV30 to TRBJ2-1; TRBD2 matches 8 bases. The CDR3 spans 15 residues. Germline V gene sequence: CDR1 GTSNPN, CDR2 SVGIG (reference sequence). The junction had 8 bases not matched to a gene; V was cut back by 4 bases and J by 3 bases. The CDR3 sequence: CAWTPLREDYNEQFF. CDR3 bases: TGTGCCTGGACCCCCCTGCGGGAGGACTACAATGAGCAGTTCTTC. The full variable domain, completed using reference TRBV30 and TRBJ2-1, is SQTIHQWPATLVQPVGSPLSLECTVEGTSNPNLYWYRQAAGRGLQLLFYSVGIGQISSEVPQNLSASRPQDRQFILSSKKLLLSDSGFYLCAWTPLREDYNEQFFGPGTRLTVL.

V usage is TRBV6-2 or TRBV6-3 and J usage is TRBJ2-1; TRBD2 aligns across 12 bases. This CDR3 has 17 amino acids. Germline trimming cut 5 bases from V and 7 bases from J; bases unmatched to any gene: 12. Germline V lookup: CDR1 MNHEY, CDR2 SVGEGT. CDR3 nucleotides: TGTGCCAGCAGTCCCCCCCCTAGCGGGGGGGCGAGGAATGAGCAGTTCTTC. Amino acids: CASSPPPSGGARNEQFF.

This clonotype was seen at least ten times. CDR3 sequence (DNA): TGTGCCAGCAGCTTAGGTCCAGCGGGGGGGCCTAGTGAGCAGTTCTTC. It encodes CASSLGPAGGPSEQFF. J is TRBJ2-1 and V is TRBV7-2; 10 bases agree with TRBD2. Germline values: CDR1 SGHTA, CDR2 FQGNSA. The CDR3 has 16 residues. The V segment lost 1 base and the J segment 9 bases; nucleotides outside the gene matches: 9.